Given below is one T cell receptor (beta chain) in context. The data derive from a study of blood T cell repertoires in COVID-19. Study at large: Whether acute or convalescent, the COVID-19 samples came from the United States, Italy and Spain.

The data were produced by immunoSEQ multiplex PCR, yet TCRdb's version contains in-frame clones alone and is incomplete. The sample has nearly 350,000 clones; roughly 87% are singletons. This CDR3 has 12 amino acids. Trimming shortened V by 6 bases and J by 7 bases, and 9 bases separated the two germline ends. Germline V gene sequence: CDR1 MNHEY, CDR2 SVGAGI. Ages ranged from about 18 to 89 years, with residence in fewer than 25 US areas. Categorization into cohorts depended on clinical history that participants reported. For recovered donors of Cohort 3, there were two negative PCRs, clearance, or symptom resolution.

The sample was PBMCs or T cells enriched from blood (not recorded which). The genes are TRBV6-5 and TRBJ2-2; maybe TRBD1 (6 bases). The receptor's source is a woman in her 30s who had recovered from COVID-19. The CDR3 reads CASRAGVGELFF. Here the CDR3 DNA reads TGTGCCAGCAGGGCAGGGGTCGGGGAGCTGTTTTTT.